Listed below are T cell receptor beta chains from one sample, sequenced in a study of Ad26.COV2.S vaccination and SARS-CoV-2 variants. The method was immunoSEQ multiplex PCR; TCRdb's version includes in-frame clones alone and lacks a portion of them. This sample yields about 470,000 clones, of which less than 95% are seen a single time; less than 4.5% belongs to the top ten. The material sequenced was peripheral blood, taken in a trial of Ad26.COV2.S vaccine versus placebo. The receptor set was obtained from a person aged 18-60 years who received the Ad26.COV2.S COVID-19 vaccine or a placebo. Both conserved end residues are trimmed from each CDR3.

v_call	cdr3_aa
TRBV29-1	SVPRTGAHQPQH
TRBV5-5	ASSLISGALPNVLT
TRBV19	ASTPVGTPGRTDTQY
TRBV24-1	ATSATGLAGGETQY
TRBV20-1	SALLDYKAF
TRBV10-3	AVRGQTYEQY
TRBV12-3/TRBV12-4	ASSTTGYEQY
TRBV28	ASSHPLAGVRETQY
TRBV15	ATSSVGTSGTASTGELF
TRBV6-4	ASSEAGGEGELF
TRBV29-1	SVRLAGGYNEQF
TRBV29-1	SVKDRSYTDTQY
TRBV7-2	ASSLWTGGDIGNTIY
TRBV11-2	ASSLYRGSTDTQY
TRBV27	ASSRAGGFYNEQF
TRBV13	ASAMTGGVDYEQY
TRBV7-2	ASSLAPLDNSYEQY
TRBV6-2/TRBV6-3	ASSVLAENTGELF
TRBV25-1	ASSDVLTSRGYT
TRBV15	ATSRDLGGIGYGYT
TRBV10-3	AISPGQGSGEQF
TRBV10-3	AISDDSFSSYEQY
TRBV2	ASSIQGGIYEQY
TRBV14	ASSQRTSGTGELF
TRBV5-1	ASSPGLAGLSTDTQY
TRBV11-2	ASSQQGDPHNEQF
TRBV6-5	ASRDSYNSPLH
TRBV9	ASSVGTSDQETQY
TRBV6-2/TRBV6-3	ASSSPASGRKYEQY
TRBV6-6	ASSPVGSPLH
TRBV7-2	ASSLGLAGDTDTQY
TRBV4-1	ASSQLPDTAYEQY
TRBV28	ASSLFGGGMGEQY
TRBV6-2/TRBV6-3	ASSHLDRGSQPQH
TRBV4-2	ASSQGLAGTQETQY
TRBV28	ASRRSSWGGYT
TRBV10-1	ATPRGKGTGELF
TRBV28	ASKLNTGELF
TRBV7-3	ASSGGANNEQF
TRBV7-8	ASSLAGDFTDTQY
TRBV4-3	ASSPGTGSYEQY
TRBV27	ASSSPGRASSYEQY
TRBV19	ASSIPGQGARQPQH
TRBV7-2	ASSPRDRMNTEAF
TRBV3-1/TRBV3-2	ASSQVRAYEQY